A single sample gave rise to the 20 T cell receptor beta chains below, sequenced in a study of blood T cell repertoires in COVID-19. The protocol was immunoSEQ multiplex PCR, while the TCRdb copy is restricted to in-frame clones and leaves out a portion. The profile shows 170,000 or so clones, almost 85% of them singletons. Sequenced sample: peripheral blood. These receptors were collected from a man aged 18-30 years with active or convalescent COVID-19.

The genes are TRBV11-2 and TRBJ2-2, with a weak D call TRBD1 (5 bases). V lost 4 bases to trimming and J lost 1 base, with 7 bases between them. Germline loops: CDR1 SGHAT, CDR2 FQNNGV. The CDR3 has 14 residues. The CDR3 DNA reads as TGTGCCAGCAGCTCCAGGGTGAACACCGGGGAGCTGTTTTTT. Translation: CASSSRVNTGELFF.

This clone has more than one count but fewer than ten. The chain carries TRBV6-5 and TRBJ1-3; D is unclear. There are 12 residues in the CDR3. The V end lost 5 bases, the J end lost 2 bases, and 4 bases lay between the germline ends. Germline CDR1 is MNHEY and CDR2 is SVGAGI. CDR3 region: CASSQTGNTIYF. As DNA, the CDR3 is TGTGCCAGCAGTCAGACTGGAAACACCATATATTTT.

This clone was seen a few times. The chain carries TRBV6-6 and TRBJ2-1; possible D gene TRBD1, 5 bases. Trimming cost V 4 bases and J 12 bases, with 16 bases left between them. CDR1 is MNHNY, CDR2 SVGAGI, per germline (reference sequence). The CDR3 sequence is 13 residues long. The CDR3 region is CASSLTERGTQFF. CDR3 bases: TGTGCCAGCAGTTTAACCGAAAGGGGAACGCAGTTCTTC.

In DNA form, the CDR3 reads TGTGCCAGTAGTATCTGGACCTTCTCCACAGGGCCCCAGCATTTT. Protein product: CASSIWTFSTGPQHF. This rearrangement joins TRBV19 to TRBJ1-5, with D possibly being TRBD1 (5 bases). CDR1 is LNHDA, CDR2 SQIVND, per germline (reference sequence). The germline V and J ends were trimmed by 3 bases and 9 bases, with 18 bases remaining between them. The length of the CDR3 is 15 residues. The entire variable domain, with the rest obtained from reference TRBV19 and TRBJ1-5, is as follows: DGGITQSPKYLFRKEGQNVTLSCEQNLNHDAMYWYRQDPGQGLRLIYYSQIVNDFQKGDIAEGYSVSREKKESFPLTVTSAQKNPTAFYLCASSIWTFSTGPQHFGDGTRLSIL.

The rearrangement joins TRBV3-1 (or the pseudogene TRBV3-2) to TRBJ1-1; a possible D gene is TRBD1 (6 bases). Germline V gene data show CDR1 as LGHDT and CDR2 as YNNKEL (reference sequence). The length of the CDR3 is 14 residues. Trimming shortened V by 7 bases and J by 1 base, and 13 bases separated the two germline ends. CDR3: CASTTTGRNTEAFF. In DNA, the CDR3 is TGTGCCAGCACCACGACAGGAAGGAACACTGAAGCTTTCTTT.

The chain recombines TRBV9 with TRBJ1-2; the match to TRBD1 covers 10 bases. V was clipped by 3 bases and J by 7 bases; unmatched bases: 12. Germline lookup yields CDR1 SGDLS and CDR2 YYNGEE. This CDR3 comprises 16 residues. CDR3 sequence reads: CASSAHPGQGFGGYTF. For the CDR3, the DNA is TGTGCCAGCAGCGCTCACCCGGGACAGGGGTTTGGTGGCTACACCTTC. The full variable domain, completed using reference TRBV9 and TRBJ1-2, is DSGVTQTPKHLITATGQRVTLRCSPRSGDLSVYWYQQSLDQGLQFLIQYYNGEERAKGNILERFSAQQFPDLHSELNLSSLELGDSALYFCASSAHPGQGFGGYTFGSGTRLTVV.

The rearrangement links TRBV18 to TRBJ2-7; 8 nucleotides align to TRBD2. CDR3 size: 15 residues. V shed 2 bases, J shed 4 bases, and the junction held 7 bases outside the gene matches. The V gene's germline CDR1 is KGHSH and CDR2 LQKENI. The CDR3 sequence is CASSPIVAGGYEQYF. The CDR3 DNA sequence: TGTGCCAGCTCACCAATTGTCGCGGGGGGATACGAGCAGTACTTC.

V gene TRBV19 combines with J gene TRBJ1-1, with TRBD1 matching 8 bases. Trimming took 4 bases from V and 5 from J; bases not matched to a gene: 9. Germline loops: CDR1 LNHDA, CDR2 SQIVND (reference sequence). CDR3 length: 15 amino acids. In nucleotides, the CDR3 is TGTGCCAGTAGTACCCGGGACAGGTATAGGACTGAAGCTTTCTTT. It yields the protein CASSTRDRYRTEAFF.

The J gene is TRBJ1-4, the V gene TRBV28; TRBD1 is a possible D gene (6 bases). Looked up from germline, CDR1 is MDHEN and CDR2 is SYDVKM. The V gene lost 1 base and the J gene lost 7 bases, with 16 bases spanning the gap. CDR3 length equals 16 residues. This CDR3 is CASSLLGGARGEKLFF. The CDR3 nucleotides read TGTGCCAGCAGTTTATTAGGGGGGGCCAGGGGTGAAAAACTGTTTTTT.

This chain links TRBV27 with TRBJ1-2, with no clear D. This CDR3 comprises 14 residues. The germline V gene has CDR1 MNHEY and CDR2 SMNVEV (reference sequence). Trimming cost V 2 bases and J 5 bases, with 12 bases left between them. CDR3 sequence (DNA): TGTGCCAGCAGTTTACGGGGAGAGTGGTATGGCTACACCTTC. Its protein is CASSLRGEWYGYTF.

The chain has TRBV24-1 and TRBJ2-2; 8 positions agree with TRBD1. The CDR3 has 19 amino acids. In germline, CDR1 is KGHDR, CDR2 SFDVKD. V trimming: 2 bases; J trimming: 0 bases; junction bases outside the gene matches: 10. Here the CDR3 DNA reads TGTGCCACCAGTGATTCACGGACAGGGCGGGGTTCGAACACCGGGGAGCTGTTTTTT. Protein product: CATSDSRTGRGSNTGELFF.

The rearrangement links TRBV15 to TRBJ1-1; no clear D gene. CDR1 and CDR2 (germline): LNHNV, YYDKDF (reference sequence). V was clipped by 4 bases and J by 1 base, with 13 bases between them. This CDR3 comprises 15 residues. CDR3 region: CATSKGEWKNTEAFF. DNA for the CDR3: TGTGCCACCAGCAAAGGAGAGTGGAAGAACACTGAAGCTTTCTTT.

The table lists this clone with a count of one. V gene TRBV21-1 combines with J gene TRBJ2-7; the table's D call, TRBD2, has no DNA check behind it. TRBV21-1 represents a pseudogene. The CDR3 sequence is 21 residues long. The DNA for the CDR3 is TGTGCCAGCAGCAAACAGGCAGCGATCCGTCGACTAGCGGGAGGGACCTACGAGCAGTACTTC. Translating it yields CASSKQAAIRRLAGGTYEQYF.

V is TRBV7-8 and J is TRBJ2-1, with 11 nucleotides matching TRBD2. Germline CDR1 and CDR2: SGHVS and FQNEAQ. The V and J ends lost 5 bases and 4 bases, in that order; junction bases with no gene match: 7. The CDR3 sequence is 16 residues long. CDR3 DNA: TGTGCCAGCAGCCACCCCGGGACTAGCGGTTACAATGAGCAGTTCTTC. This gives the protein CASSHPGTSGYNEQFF.

V is TRBV11-3 and J is TRBJ1-6, with TRBD1 matching over 9 bases. The CDR3 is 16 residues long. Germline V CDR1 and CDR2: SGHNT, YENEEA. The V segment lost 4 bases and the J segment 6 bases; nucleotides outside the gene matches: 7. The DNA of the CDR3 is TGTGCCAGCAGCTCAGACCGGGACAGGGTTAATTCACCCCTCCACTTT. This encodes CASSSDRDRVNSPLHF.

The chain has TRBV19 and TRBJ2-3, with D uncertain. The CDR3 has 14 residues. Trimming stripped 5 bases from V and 0 bases from J, with 9 bases between. CDR1 and CDR2 from the germline V gene are LNHDA and SQIVND (reference sequence). Here the CDR3 reads CASSPVSSTDTQYF. The CDR3, as DNA: TGTGCCAGTAGTCCCGTGAGCAGCACAGATACGCAGTATTTT.

This sequence joins TRBV24-1 and TRBJ2-5, with TRBD1 matching 9 bases. Unmatched junction bases numbered 15, after V lost 3 bases and J lost 5 bases. The germline CDR1 and CDR2 sequences are KGHDR and SFDVKD. CDR3 size: 18 residues. The CDR3 sequence is CATSDPGQGPRSRETQYF. As DNA, the CDR3 is TGTGCCACCAGTGATCCGGGACAGGGTCCCCGATCAAGGGAGACCCAGTACTTC.

V and J are TRBV19 and TRBJ1-5; 10 nucleotides agree with TRBD1. The V gene's germline CDR1 is LNHDA and CDR2 SQIVND (reference sequence). J gave up 1 base and V 4 bases, and 10 bases lay outside the gene matches. This CDR3 is 18 amino acids long. The CDR3 reads CASSSRQGAQGSNQPQHF. The CDR3 DNA reads as TGTGCCAGTAGTAGTCGACAGGGGGCGCAAGGAAGCAATCAGCCCCAGCATTTT.

The rearrangement joins TRBV27 to TRBJ1-2; weak D call: TRBD1 (5 bases). CDR3 length equals 15 residues. The V gene lost 6 bases and the J gene lost 3 bases, with 17 bases spanning the gap. The germline gives CDR1 MNHEY, CDR2 SMNVEV (reference sequence). CDR3 nucleotides: TGTGCCAGCAGCACTATCTCAGGGAAGGACTATGGCTACACCTTC. Residues: CASSTISGKDYGYTF.

The chain carries TRBV5-4 and TRBJ2-3; D is unresolved. The CDR3 consists of 15 residues. The V end was cut by 0 bases, the J end by 2 bases, with 10 bases between. From germline, CDR1 is SGHNT and CDR2 YYREEE (reference sequence). Written as DNA, the CDR3 is TGTGCCAGCAGCTTGGGGTCAGTGAACACAGATACGCAGTATTTT. It specifies CASSLGSVNTDTQYF. Based on the CDR3 plus reference TRBV5-4 and TRBJ2-3, the full variable domain is ETGVTQSPTHLIKTRGQQVTLRCSSQSGHNTVSWYQQALGQGPQFIFQYYREEENGRGNFPPRFSGLQFPNYSSELNVNALELDDSALYLCASSLGSVNTDTQYFGPGTRLTVL.